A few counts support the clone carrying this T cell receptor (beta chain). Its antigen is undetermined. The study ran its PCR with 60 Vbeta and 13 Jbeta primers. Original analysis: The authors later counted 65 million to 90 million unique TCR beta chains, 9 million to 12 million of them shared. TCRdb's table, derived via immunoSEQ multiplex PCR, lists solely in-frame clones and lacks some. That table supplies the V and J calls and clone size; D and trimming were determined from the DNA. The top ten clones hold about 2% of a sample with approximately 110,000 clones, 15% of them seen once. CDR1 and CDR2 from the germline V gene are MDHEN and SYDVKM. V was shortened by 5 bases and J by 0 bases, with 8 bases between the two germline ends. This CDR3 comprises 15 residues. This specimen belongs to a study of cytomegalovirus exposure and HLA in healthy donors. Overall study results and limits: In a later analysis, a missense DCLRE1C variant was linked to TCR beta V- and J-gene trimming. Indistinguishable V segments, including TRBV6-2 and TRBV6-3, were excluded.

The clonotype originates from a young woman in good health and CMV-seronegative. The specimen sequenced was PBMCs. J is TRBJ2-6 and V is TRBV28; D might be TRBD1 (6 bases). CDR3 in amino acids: CASSTGSSGANVLTF. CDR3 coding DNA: TGTGCCAGCAGTACAGGGAGCTCTGGGGCCAACGTCCTGACTTTC.